One sample yielded the 4 T cell receptor beta chains listed below, sequenced in a study of persistence of HIV-infected CD4 T cells. Stimulation used around 10 ug/mL lysate from CMV-infected fibroblasts. Sorting selected CD4+ T cells upregulating both CD40 ligand and CD69. The libraries were made with immunoSEQ version 4 in survey mode. Sequenced by immunoSEQ multiplex PCR; TCRdb stores in-frame clones only, minus some. The repertoire holds roughly 17,000 clones, with roughly 61% as singletons. The antigens of these receptors remain unknown. Sequences were derived from CD4+ T cells sorted from PBMCs after approximately 19-hour stimulation, sampled from a patient who received antiretroviral therapy. The receptors originated from an adult woman with HIV who was CMV-seropositive.

In its sample, this clone ranks as medium-sized. The chain links TRBV7-3 to TRBJ1-2; D remains ambiguous. Trimming pared 5 bases from V and 4 bases from J, leaving 17 bases between. From germline, CDR1 is SGHTA and CDR2 FQGTGA. The CDR3 runs 15 residues. The CDR3 DNA sequence: TGTGCCAGCAGCGTCGGCCCTGGCGAGGGCTATGGCTACACCTTC. Protein: CASSVGPGEGYGYTF. Based on the CDR3 plus reference TRBV7-3 and TRBJ1-2, the full variable domain is GAGVSQTPSNKVTEKGKYVELRCDPISGHTALYWYRQSLGQGPEFLIYFQGTGAADDSGLPNDRFFAVRPEGSVSTLKIQRTERGDSAVYLCASSVGPGEGYGYTFGSGTRLTVV.

The chain combines TRBV5-8 with TRBJ1-1; D uncertain. Trimming took off 1 base at V and 0 bases at J, with 10 bases between the two ends. Germline loops: CDR1 SGHTS, CDR2 YDEGEE. This CDR3 comprises 15 residues. CDR3: CASSLRVMVNTEAFF. Written as DNA, the CDR3 is TGTGCCAGCAGCTTGCGGGTCATGGTGAACACTGAAGCTTTCTTT. The full variable domain, completed using reference TRBV5-8 and TRBJ1-1, is EAGVTQSPTHLIKTRGQQATLRCSPISGHTSVYWYQQALGLGLQFLLWYDEGEERNRGNFPPRFSGRQFPNYSSELNVNALELEDSALYLCASSLRVMVNTEAFFGQGTRLTVV.

The chain uses TRBV3-1 (or the pseudogene TRBV3-2) and TRBJ1-1, with a possible D match to TRBD1 (6 bases). Deletions cut 4 bases from V and 1 base from J, with 25 bases between. CDR1 is LGHDT and CDR2 is YNNKEL in the germline V gene (reference sequence). The CDR3 covers 19 residues. This CDR3 is CASSPNPGTIRGSNTEAFF. CDR3 bases: TGTGCCAGCAGCCCGAATCCCGGGACAATAAGAGGCTCGAACACTGAAGCTTTCTTT.

This chain connects TRBV19 to TRBJ2-2; possibly TRBD1 for D (6 bases). The length of the CDR3 is 13 residues. Germline CDR1 and CDR2: LNHDA and SQIVND (reference sequence). V was shortened by 6 bases and J by 7 bases, with 12 bases between the two germline ends. The CDR3 DNA reads as TGTGCCAGTAGGGCAGGGGAATTCGGGGAGCTGTTTTTT. It is translated as CASRAGEFGELFF. Looking up the rest from reference TRBV19 and TRBJ2-2 gives the full variable domain: DGGITQSPKYLFRKEGQNVTLSCEQNLNHDAMYWYRQDPGQGLRLIYYSQIVNDFQKGDIAEGYSVSREKKESFPLTVTSAQKNPTAFYLCASRAGEFGELFFGEGSRLTVL.